This TCR beta chain was observed in a study of a mutant IDH1 vaccine in newly diagnosed glioma. Study as a whole: Commencement of vaccination occurred 4-6 weeks following radiotherapy alone, or concurrently with temozolomide cycles. Notes on the study in general: Seemingly, top peripheral T cell clonotype changes bore no relation to pseudoprogression.

Time point in this sample: week 47, end of study. Every single dose of the vaccine, 300 ug of mutant IDH1 20-mer peptide, came with topical imiquimod. Regarding this clone: Its antigen is not identified.

The method was immunoSEQ multiplex PCR; TCRdb's version includes in-frame clones alone and lacks a portion of them. The sample includes roughly 34,000 clones, 80% to 95% of them seen just once. This CDR3 has 16 residues. Germline assignment: CDR1 SNHLY and CDR2 FYNNEI. V lost 3 bases and J 7 bases, leaving 21 bases between the germline ends. Sequences were derived from PBMCs, sampled from a glioma patient whose treatment included an IDH1 peptide vaccine. This receptor was identified in a woman aged 40 to 55 with glioma. This chain joins TRBV2 and TRBJ1-2; tentatively, D is TRBD1 (5 bases). This chain's CDR3 is CASSEDDRGEESGYTF. In nucleotides, the CDR3 is TGTGCCAGCAGTGAGGATGACAGAGGAGAGGAGAGTGGCTACACCTTC. The full variable domain, rest sourced from reference TRBV2 and TRBJ1-2, is EPEVTQTPSHQVTQMGQEVILRCVPISNHLYFYWYRQILGQKVEFLVSFYNNEISEKSEIFDDQFSVERPDGSNFTLKIRSTKLEDSAMYFCASSEDDRGEESGYTFGSGTRLTVV.